These T cell receptor beta chains were read from a single sample in a study of OX40 agonist ivuxolimab in advanced cancers. TCRdb's table, derived via immunoSEQ multiplex PCR, lists solely in-frame clones and lacks some. Of 65,000 to 90,000 clones listed, 80% to 95% are singletons. The sample in question was CD4+ or CD8+ T cells sorted from blood, obtained in a trial of the OX40 agonist ivuxolimab. All receptors derive from an adult with an advanced solid tumor such as melanoma, head and neck, liver or kidney cancer. CDR3s include the opening cysteine and the closing phenylalanine or tryptophan. A D gene is named only where the DNA matches it firmly. A row's size may be missing; if present it is once, few, many or a size class.

abundance: once
v_gene: TRBV27
d_gene: .
j_gene: TRBJ1-1
CDR3aa: CASAWGQYTEAFF
CDR3nt: TGTGCCAGCGCATGGGGGCAATACACTGAAGCTTTCTTT

abundance: .
v_gene: TRBV6-5
d_gene: .
j_gene: TRBJ2-1
CDR3aa: CASSYSATGPEQFF
CDR3nt: TGTGCCAGCAGTTACTCTGCCACAGGGCCTGAGCAGTTCTTC

abundance: .
v_gene: TRBV27
d_gene: .
j_gene: TRBJ2-1
CDR3aa: CASSLGQGNEQFF
CDR3nt: TGTGCCAGCAGTTTGGGCCAGGGTAATGAGCAGTTCTTC

abundance: .
v_gene: TRBV27
d_gene: .
j_gene: TRBJ2-1
CDR3aa: CASSLGRPHEQFF
CDR3nt: TGTGCCAGCAGTTTAGGACGACCGCATGAGCAGTTCTTC

abundance: .
v_gene: TRBV5-4
d_gene: .
j_gene: TRBJ2-1
CDR3aa: CASSSHPGDEQFF
CDR3nt: TGTGCCAGCAGCTCCCACCCCGGGGATGAGCAGTTCTTC

abundance: once
v_gene: TRBV6-6
d_gene: TRBD1
j_gene: TRBJ1-4
CDR3aa: CASSKHPGQSNEKLFF
CDR3nt: TGTGCCAGCAGTAAACACCCGGGACAGAGTAATGAAAAACTGTTTTTT

abundance: .
v_gene: TRBV5-6
d_gene: .
j_gene: TRBJ1-6
CDR3aa: CASSATGQEPLHF
CDR3nt: TGTGCCAGCAGTGCGACAGGCCAAGAACCCCTCCACTTT

abundance: once
v_gene: TRBV9
d_gene: TRBD2
j_gene: TRBJ2-7
CDR3aa: CASSAGTSGGARYEQYF
CDR3nt: TGTGCCAGCAGCGCCGGGACTAGCGGGGGGGCTCGGTACGAGCAGTACTTC

abundance: .
v_gene: TRBV6-6
d_gene: .
j_gene: TRBJ2-7
CDR3aa: CASSYNSYEQYF
CDR3nt: TGTGCCAGCAGTTACAACAGCTACGAGCAGTACTTC

abundance: .
v_gene: TRBV9
d_gene: .
j_gene: TRBJ2-3
CDR3aa: CASSEYGVVDTQYF
CDR3nt: TGTGCCAGCAGCGAGTACGGGGTAGTAGATACGCAGTATTTT

abundance: .
v_gene: TRBV7-3
d_gene: TRBD2
j_gene: TRBJ2-3
CDR3aa: CASSSGLAWGTDTQYF
CDR3nt: TGTGCCAGCAGCTCGGGACTAGCGTGGGGCACAGATACGCAGTATTTT

abundance: .
v_gene: TRBV6-5
d_gene: .
j_gene: TRBJ2-2
CDR3aa: CASRGDLLNTGELFF
CDR3nt: TGTGCCAGCAGAGGGGACCTACTGAACACCGGGGAGCTGTTTTTT

abundance: .
v_gene: TRBV4-1
d_gene: .
j_gene: TRBJ1-1
CDR3aa: CASSQEFGGLGTEAFF
CDR3nt: TGCGCCAGCAGCCAAGAATTCGGGGGGCTGGGCACTGAAGCTTTCTTT

abundance: .
v_gene: TRBV7-8
d_gene: .
j_gene: TRBJ2-7
CDR3aa: CASSLTESYEQYF
CDR3nt: TGTGCCAGCAGCTTGACAGAATCCTACGAGCAGTACTTC

abundance: .
v_gene: TRBV19
d_gene: TRBD1
j_gene: TRBJ2-1
CDR3aa: CASTIDREIYNEQFF
CDR3nt: TGTGCCAGTACCATCGACAGGGAAATTTACAATGAGCAGTTCTTC

abundance: .
v_gene: TRBV7-6
d_gene: .
j_gene: TRBJ2-1
CDR3aa: CASSHGGANEQFF
CDR3nt: TGTGCCAGCAGCCATGGAGGGGCCAATGAGCAGTTCTTC

abundance: .
v_gene: TRBV9
d_gene: .
j_gene: TRBJ1-3
CDR3aa: CASGGNTIYF
CDR3nt: TGTGCCAGCGGTGGAAACACCATATATTTT

abundance: once
v_gene: TRBV7-9
d_gene: TRBD1
j_gene: TRBJ2-2
CDR3aa: CASGSNQGASGELFF
CDR3nt: TGTGCCAGCGGGTCCAACCAGGGGGCGTCCGGGGAGCTGTTTTTT

abundance: .
v_gene: TRBV5-6
d_gene: TRBD1
j_gene: TRBJ2-1
CDR3aa: CASSQTGEDEQFF
CDR3nt: TGTGCCAGCAGCCAGACAGGGGAGGATGAGCAGTTCTTC

abundance: .
v_gene: TRBV7-9
d_gene: .
j_gene: TRBJ2-7
CDR3aa: CASSRTDLYEQYF
CDR3nt: TGTGCCAGCAGCCGGACAGACTTATACGAGCAGTACTTC

abundance: .
v_gene: TRBV4-3
d_gene: TRBD1
j_gene: TRBJ1-2
CDR3aa: CASSQEGTGHGYTF
CDR3nt: TGCGCCAGCAGCCAAGAGGGGACAGGACATGGCTACACCTTC

abundance: .
v_gene: TRBV7-6
d_gene: TRBD2
j_gene: TRBJ2-1
CDR3aa: CASSFAPSGGTEQFF
CDR3nt: TGTGCCAGCAGCTTCGCCCCTAGCGGGGGGACTGAGCAGTTCTTC

abundance: .
v_gene: TRBV5-6
d_gene: TRBD2
j_gene: TRBJ2-7
CDR3aa: CASSWPSGGPYEQYF
CDR3nt: TGTGCCAGCAGCTGGCCTAGCGGGGGGCCCTACGAGCAGTACTTC